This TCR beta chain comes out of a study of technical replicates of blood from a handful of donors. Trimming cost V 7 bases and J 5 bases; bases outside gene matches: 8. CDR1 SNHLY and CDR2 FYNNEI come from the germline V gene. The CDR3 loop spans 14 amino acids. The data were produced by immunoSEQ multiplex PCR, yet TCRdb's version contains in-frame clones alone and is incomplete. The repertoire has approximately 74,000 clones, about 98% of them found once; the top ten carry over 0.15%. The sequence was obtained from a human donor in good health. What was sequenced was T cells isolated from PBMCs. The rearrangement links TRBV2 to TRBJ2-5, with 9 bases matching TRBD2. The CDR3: CASKRIAGAETQYF. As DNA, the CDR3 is TGTGCCAGCAAGAGAATAGCGGGAGCTGAGACCCAGTACTTC.